This T cell receptor (beta chain) was profiled in a study of neurological immune-mediated disorders. The germline V gene encodes CDR1 ENHRY and CDR2 SYGVKD. This CDR3 is built from 13 residues. V gave up 5 bases and J gave up 2 bases, with 7 bases separating them. In this sample, this clonotype turned up many times. From the 5' RACE reads, TCRdb called clonotypes with MiXCR, one entry per CDR3 protein. The table includes 55,000 to 70,000 distinct CDR3 sequences, more than 9.5% detected once. The receptor was isolated from a man aged 55 to 70 in good health. This chain uses TRBV10-3 with TRBJ2-1; no firm D call. The sequenced sample was PBMCs. CDR3 sequence (DNA): TGTGCCATCAGTTCGGCGACCTACAATGAGCAGTTCTTC. The encoded protein is CAISSATYNEQFF.